This TCR beta chain was captured by sequencing in a study of T-cell reconstitution after alpha-beta-depleted transplantation in children. Study-wide points: Elevated TCRbeta diversity at day 60 was traced, in some patients, to surviving recipient T cells and thymic progenitors. Expanded graft clones numbering several hundred reportedly gave rise to alpha-beta T cells about two months after transplant. A year had passed since transplant, and T-cell counts and diversity by then came mostly from newly produced T cells.

Only a few counts were recorded for this clonotype. The antigen is undetermined. The CDR3 is 15 amino acids. Germline values: CDR1 SGHTA, CDR2 FQGNSA. The V end was cut by 0 bases, the J end by 1 base, with 9 bases between. Preparation of the TCRbeta library was carried out with unique molecular identifiers. Via MiXCR, TCRdb re-called the PCR reads, giving one row per CDR3 protein. Of about a million distinct CDR3 sequences in the sample, about 30% were seen once. The V gene is TRBV7-2, the J gene TRBJ1-2; tentatively, D is TRBD1 (5 bases). The sequenced sample was PBMCs, mostly from graft donor cells, obtained 360 days after TCRalphabeta/CD19-depleted stem cell transplant. This receptor was obtained from a boy in the first two years of life who had a stem cell transplant for SCID, so the T cells may come from the graft donor. The CDR3 bases are TGTGCCAGCAGCTTAGCGCCAGGGTTTAACTATGGCTACACCTTC. The encoded protein is CASSLAPGFNYGYTF. Complete variable domain (other parts from reference TRBV7-2 and TRBJ1-2): GAGVSQSPSNKVTEKGKDVELRCDPISGHTALYWYRQSLGQGLEFLIYFQGNSAPDKSGLPSDRFSAERTGGSVSTLTIQRTQQEDSAVYLCASSLAPGFNYGYTFGSGTRLTVV.